This TCR beta chain appears in the sequencing data of a study of T cells expressing NK-cell markers. Looking at the study overall: Obtained from sorted CD3+CD56+NKG2C+, CD3+CD56+NKG2C- and CD3+CD56-NKG2C+ T cells were the TCR beta repertoires.

Overall study findings and caveats: These clonotypes also led the CD3+CD56-NKG2C+ fraction in a handful of donors.

TCRdb derives one entry per CDR3 protein from the 5' RACE reads, leaving out DNA. In all, the sample yields roughly 120,000 distinct CDR3 sequences. Concerning this clonotype itself: No antigen is known for it.

There are 15 residues in the CDR3. Germline CDR1 reads LNHNV; CDR2 reads YYDKDF (reference sequence). V usage is TRBV15 and J usage is TRBJ2-5; TCRdb names TRBD2, which stays unverified in the absence of DNA. The source of this sequence is a woman between 18 and 70 years old in good health. The sequencing input was blood T cells: a sorted CD56 or NKG2C T cell subset, CD4+ or CD8+ T cells, or bulk PBMC T cells (not recorded which). The CDR3 reads CATSNARGSQETQYF.